This entry describes one TCR beta chain. Its antigen is undetermined. These data are taken from a study of regulatory T cells in long-lasting Graves disease. To make TCR beta libraries, researchers used iRepertoire HTBI primers and Arm-PCR of CDR3 regions. TCRdb itself ran the multiplex PCR reads through MiXCR, one entry per CDR3 protein. The data show hundreds of thousands of distinct CDR3 sequences, 15% to 20% seen once. Sample time point: newly diagnosed GD, antithyroid drugs for less than 3 months. From RNA extracted from PBMCs, the TCR library was made. Trimming left V 4 bases short and J 12 bases short, with 17 bases between. Germline V gene sequence: CDR1 SGHRS, CDR2 YFSETQ. This CDR3 contains 14 residues. Study-level results: Peripheral blood, not thyroid tissue, was the sole material studied.

The same sample was also used in a study of T cells in Graves' hyperthyroidism and ophthalmopathy.

The V and J genes are TRBV5-1 and TRBJ1-6; a possible D gene is TRBD1 (6 bases). This receptor was obtained from a woman aged 25 to 45 with Graves disease. The sample in question was peripheral blood mononuclear cells (PBMCs), obtained at new diagnosis, from a patient treated with antithyroid drugs. In DNA form, the CDR3 reads TGCGCCAGCAGCCGCACGGGGGGGCAAGGACCCCTCCACTTT. It encodes CASSRTGGQGPLHF.